This T cell receptor beta chain was sequenced during a study of blood T cell repertoires in COVID-19. Study information: Whether acute or convalescent, the COVID-19 samples came from the United States, Italy and Spain. PBMCs, B-cell-depleted T cells, or T cells provided the cDNA or gDNA that made up the material.

Germline CDR1 and CDR2: LNHDA and SQIVND (reference sequence). The trim removed 2 bases at V and 1 base at J, leaving 3 bases unmatched. The CDR3 totals 15 residues. In the original processing: Estimates of nucleated cell counts were drawn from the amplification of reference gene primers. The assay was immunoSEQ multiplex PCR, and TCRdb's table has in-frame clones only and misses some. That table furnishes V, J and clone size, whereas the DNA furnished D and trimming. The sample consists of 200,000 to 250,000 clones, 84% of them appearing once. Source material: peripheral blood. The chain employs TRBV19 and TRBJ2-7; 9 nucleotides line up with TRBD2. The origin of this receptor is a man over 45 with active or convalescent COVID-19. The chain's CDR3 is CASSISSGGSYEQYF. CDR3 bases: TGTGCCAGTAGTATATCGAGCGGGGGGTCCTACGAGCAGTACTTC.